This T cell receptor beta chain emerged from a study of patients and donors after allogeneic stem cell transplantation. V lost 3 bases to trimming and J lost 5 bases; unmatched junction nucleotides: 17. The CDR3 has 19 residues. Per germline, CDR1 SGHRS and CDR2 YFSETQ. TCRdb passed the RT-PCR reads through MiXCR, listing each CDR3 protein once. Of 15,000 to 25,000 distinct CDR3 sequences in the sample, around 5.3% were seen once. The TCR comes from a human donor who was either an allogeneic HSCT recipient or a stem cell or donor lymphocyte infusion donor (not recorded which). It is not recorded whose cells these are; they may come from a transplant donor. Sequencing was done on a sample of blood, either unsorted or a sorted T cell fraction (not recorded which). This chain joins TRBV5-1 and TRBJ2-2; 9 nucleotides line up with TRBD2. CDR3 DNA: TGCGCCAGCAGCTCCCGTCCGGCGGGAGGGCCAATGGATACCGGGGAGCTGTTTTTT. It translates to CASSSRPAGGPMDTGELFF.